This record looks at one TCR beta chain sequence and its context. Its target is not known. This table comes from immunoSEQ multiplex PCR, and its TCRdb copy is limited to in-frame clones, with some not included. Here the sample spans roughly 48,000 clones, roughly four fifths being singletons. The data were obtained in a study of radiotherapy plus CTLA-4 blockade in lung cancer. Study-level background: Objective responses occurred in around 18% of patients; 25% to 35% had disease control. Study-level results: Reportedly, early blood T cell clone dynamics best predicted response, with interferon-beta. Peripheral blood showed expansion of tumor-derived TCR clones after radiotherapy and ipilimumab.

Treatment of patients with chemo-refractory metastatic non-small-cell lung cancer consisted of focal radiation plus CTLA-4 blockade with ipilimumab. Germline V gene sequence: CDR1 SGHVS, CDR2 FQNEAQ. The length of the CDR3 is 15 residues. Trimming cost V 5 bases and J 1 base; bases outside gene matches: 5. The sequenced sample was peripheral blood, obtained from a patient treated with radiotherapy plus ipilimumab. This sequence was found in a human donor with non-small cell lung cancer who had stable disease on radiotherapy plus ipilimumab. The chain is built from TRBV7-8 and TRBJ2-3, with 8 positions matching TRBD2. This CDR3 is CASSLSGTRTDTQYF. The CDR3 DNA is TGTGCCAGCAGCCTTAGCGGGACGCGCACAGATACGCAGTATTTT.